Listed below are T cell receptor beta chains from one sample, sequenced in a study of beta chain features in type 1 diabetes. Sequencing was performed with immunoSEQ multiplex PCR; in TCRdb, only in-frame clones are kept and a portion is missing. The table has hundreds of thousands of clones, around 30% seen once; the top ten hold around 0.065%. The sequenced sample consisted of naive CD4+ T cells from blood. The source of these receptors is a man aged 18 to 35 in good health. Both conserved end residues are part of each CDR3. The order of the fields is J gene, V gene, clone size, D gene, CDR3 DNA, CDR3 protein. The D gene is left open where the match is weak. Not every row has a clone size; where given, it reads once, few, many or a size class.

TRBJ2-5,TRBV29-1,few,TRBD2,TGCAGCGTTGAAGGTGGGGCGGGAGGGGAGACCCAGTACTTC,CSVEGGAGGETQYF
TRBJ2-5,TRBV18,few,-,TGTGCCAGCTCACCACTGAGGGCAGGGGAAGAGACCCAGTACTTC,CASSPLRAGEETQYF
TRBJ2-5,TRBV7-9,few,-,TGTGCCAGCAGCCGTGGACAGCAAGAGACCCAGTACTTC,CASSRGQQETQYF
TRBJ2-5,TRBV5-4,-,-,TGTGCCAGCAGCTTGGCGGCTAGCAGGCGGGAGACCCAGTACTTC,CASSLAASRRETQYF
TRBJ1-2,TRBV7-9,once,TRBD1,TGTGCCAGCGCCCGGGACAGGGGGTATTACTATGGCTACACCTTC,CASARDRGYYYGYTF
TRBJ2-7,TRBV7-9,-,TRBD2,TGTGCCAGCAGCTCCTGGACTAGCGGGAGGGTAGGGGAGCAGTACTTC,CASSSWTSGRVGEQYF
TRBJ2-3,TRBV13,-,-,TGTGCCAGCAGCTTAGATACGCAGTATTTT,CASSLDTQYF
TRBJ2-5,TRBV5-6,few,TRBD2,TGTGCCAGCAGCGGACTAGTAGTTGAGACCCAGTACTTC,CASSGLVVETQYF
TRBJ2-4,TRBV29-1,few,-,TGCAGCGTCGAGGGCGTAGCCAAAAACATTCAGTACTTC,CSVEGVAKNIQYF
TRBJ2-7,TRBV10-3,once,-,TGTGCCATCAGAGGGACTGGGTCCTACGAGCAGTACTTC,CAIRGTGSYEQYF
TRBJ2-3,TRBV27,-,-,TGTGAGGGTGTTACGCAGTATTTT,CEGVTQYF
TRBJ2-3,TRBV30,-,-,TGTGCCTGGATACTCGCAGATACGCAGTATTTT,CAWILADTQYF
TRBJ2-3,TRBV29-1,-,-,TGCAGCGTTAGGCCGTCAGGCACAGATACGCAGTATTTT,CSVRPSGTDTQYF
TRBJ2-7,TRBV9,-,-,TGTGCCAGCAGCGCAGTGGGGAGCGCCTACGAGCAGTACTTC,CASSAVGSAYEQYF
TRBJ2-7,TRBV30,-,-,TGTGCCTCGGGACATGGGCACTACGAGCAGTACTTC,CASGHGHYEQYF
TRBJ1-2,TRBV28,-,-,TGTGCCAGCAGTTTCGGGAGGGCGAACGGCTACACCTTC,CASSFGRANGYTF
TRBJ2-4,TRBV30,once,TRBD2,TGTGCCTGGACCTACAGGGGGGCTAGCGGGAGGGCCAGAACGGAAAACATTCAGTACTTC,CAWTYRGASGRARTENIQYF
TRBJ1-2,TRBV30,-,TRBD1,TGTGCCTGGACCCGGGACAGGGAGACCTATGGCTACACCTTC,CAWTRDRETYGYTF
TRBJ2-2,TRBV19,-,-,TGTGCCAGTAGGGAGAAGGTAGCGAACACCGGGGAGCTGTTTTTT,CASREKVANTGELFF
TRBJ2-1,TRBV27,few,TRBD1,TGTGCCAGCACTAGGACAGGACAATGGGAGCAGTTCTTC,CASTRTGQWEQFF
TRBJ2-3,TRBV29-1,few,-,TGCAGCGTTGACCTGGCCGCAGATACGCAGTATTTT,CSVDLAADTQYF
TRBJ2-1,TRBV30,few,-,TGTGCCTGGGGACAAAGCAATGAGCAGTTCTTC,CAWGQSNEQFF
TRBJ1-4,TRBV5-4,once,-,TGTGCCAGCAGCCGGAACCCCGGGCCTGAAAAACTGTTTTTT,CASSRNPGPEKLFF
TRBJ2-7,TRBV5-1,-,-,TGCGCCAGCAGACCGGCGGGACCTTCCTACGAGCAGTACTTC,CASRPAGPSYEQYF
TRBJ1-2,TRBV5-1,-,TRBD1,TGCGCCAGCAGCTTGGGTCCCGGACAGGGTCAGACCTATGGCTACACCTTC,CASSLGPGQGQTYGYTF